The text below deals with one T cell receptor (beta chain). What it recognizes is unknown. This entry belongs to a study of cytomegalovirus exposure and HLA in healthy donors. Study context: The early release's HLA-typed donors yielded approximately 81 million unique TCRs. Assignment to the Caucasian-associated ancestry cluster applied to approximately 80% of the approximately 360 genotyped donors.

Researchers ran the PCR with 60 Vbeta and 13 Jbeta primers. Some clones are missing from TCRdb's copy, which holds only in-frame ones; the method was immunoSEQ multiplex PCR. Of 90,000 to 150,000 clones listed, 65% to 80% were seen once; the top ten hold approximately 3.7%. From germline, CDR1 is LNHDA and CDR2 SQIVND (reference sequence). Trimming took 4 bases from V and 1 from J; bases not matched to a gene: 11. The CDR3 contains 19 residues. Overall study findings and caveats: In a later analysis, an Asian-associated ancestry cluster reportedly showed fewer N-insertions than the approximately 700-donor mean.

The J gene is TRBJ2-7, the V gene TRBV19; 15 nucleotides line up with TRBD2. The sequence was obtained from a human donor in good health. The sample consisted of PBMCs. CDR3 DNA: TGTGCCAGTAGTAGTCCTACGGGGACTAGCGGGAGGAAATCCTACGAGCAGTACTTC. Translating gives CASSSPTGTSGRKSYEQYF. The full variable domain, completed using reference TRBV19 and TRBJ2-7, is DGGITQSPKYLFRKEGQNVTLSCEQNLNHDAMYWYRQDPGQGLRLIYYSQIVNDFQKGDIAEGYSVSREKKESFPLTVTSAQKNPTAFYLCASSSPTGTSGRKSYEQYFGPGTRLTVT.